These 29 T cell receptor beta chains share one sample of origin, sequenced in a study of cytomegalovirus exposure and HLA in healthy donors. In the PCR, 60 Vbeta and 13 Jbeta primers were used. Data came from immunoSEQ multiplex PCR; TCRdb stores just in-frame clones and leaves some out. This sample has 85,000 to 100,000 clones; around nine tenths occur once, and the top ten carry roughly 8.3%. The sample was PBMCs. These receptors came from a man aged 25 to 40 in good health and CMV-seropositive.

The chain uses TRBV28 and TRBJ2-2; TRBD2 aligns across 10 bases. The ends lost 5 bases at V and 6 bases at J; junction bases unmatched: 9. CDR1 MDHEN and CDR2 SYDVKM come from the germline V gene. This CDR3 has 16 amino acids. CDR3 sequence (DNA): TGTGCCAGCAGTCCGATAGCGGGAGGAAGAGCCGGGGAGCTGTTTTTT. As protein: CASSPIAGGRAGELFF.

The J gene is TRBJ1-2, the V gene TRBV27; the match to TRBD1 covers 11 bases. This CDR3 contains 14 residues. CDR1 and CDR2 from the germline V gene are MNHEY and SMNVEV (reference sequence). Germline trimming cut 7 bases from V and 10 bases from J; bases unmatched to any gene: 11. The CDR3 sequence: CASTLKGDRGDYTF. The DNA for the CDR3 is TGTGCCAGCACCTTGAAGGGGGACAGGGGGGACTACACCTTC.

The chain joins TRBV6-5 to TRBJ2-3, with 11 bases fitting TRBD2. Germline assignment: CDR1 MNHEY and CDR2 SVGAGI. This CDR3 is 12 amino acids long. The ends lost 6 bases at V and 13 bases at J; junction bases unmatched: 6. CDR3 protein: CASRRLAGREYF. The DNA for the CDR3 is TGTGCCAGCAGACGACTAGCGGGACGGGAGTATTTT.

The genes are TRBV5-1 and TRBJ2-6; D is unclear. The CDR3 contains 13 residues. Trimming left V 4 bases short and J 3 bases short, with 5 bases between. CDR1 is SGHRS and CDR2 is YFSETQ in the germline V gene. The CDR3 sequence is CASSGGGANVLTF. Here the CDR3 DNA reads TGCGCCAGCAGCGGCGGTGGGGCCAACGTCCTGACTTTC.

The V call is TRBV15, the J call TRBJ2-7, with TRBD2 identical over 9 bases. Germline CDR1 reads LNHNV; CDR2 reads YYDKDF (reference sequence). This CDR3 is 18 amino acids long. V was clipped by 1 base and J by 2 bases; unmatched bases: 12. In DNA, the CDR3 is TGTGCCACCAGCAGAGGCCCGGGCGGGAGGGGCCGAACCTACGAGCAGTACTTC. Protein: CATSRGPGGRGRTYEQYF. Supplemented by reference TRBV15 and TRBJ2-7, the full variable domain reads DAMVIQNPRYQVTQFGKPVTLSCSQTLNHNVMYWYQQKSSQAPKLLFHYYDKDFNNEADTPDNFQSRRPNTSFCFLDIRSPGLGDTAMYLCATSRGPGGRGRTYEQYFGPGTRLTVT.

This clone was seen only once. The rearrangement joins TRBV10-1 to TRBJ2-3; TRBD1 might be the D (5 bases). The CDR3 length is 13 residues. CDR1 and CDR2 (germline): WNHNN, SYGVQD (reference sequence). Trimming removed 8 bases at V and 3 bases at J, with 12 bases between. CDR3 in amino acids: CASGETETDTQYF. CDR3 nucleotides: TGCGCCAGCGGAGAGACAGAAACAGATACGCAGTATTTT.

With respect to this clone: Here the CDR3 omits its conserved ending phenylalanine or tryptophan, so a read error is the likely source. V gene TRBV5-4 combines with J gene TRBJ1-2, with TRBD1 matching over 8 bases. This CDR3 is built from 15 residues. Germline lookup yields CDR1 SGHNT and CDR2 YYREEE (reference sequence). After removal of 4 bases from V and 6 bases from J, the junction contained 11 bases not matched to a gene. As DNA, the CDR3 is TGTGCCAGCAGCGGCGGGACAGGTCAATTCCATGGCTACACCCTC. Residues: CASSGGTGQFHGYTL.

The rearrangement links TRBV5-1 to TRBJ2-3; D possibly corresponds to TRBD1 (6 bases). In germline, CDR1 is SGHRS, CDR2 YFSETQ. CDR3 length: 16 residues. Trimming removed 0 bases at V and 2 bases at J, with 13 bases between. The CDR3 sequence: CASSLARQADTDTQYF. The CDR3 DNA reads as TGCGCCAGCAGCTTGGCGCGACAGGCGGACACAGATACGCAGTATTTT.

The gene calls are TRBV5-1 and TRBJ1-3; D call uncertain. The V gene's germline CDR1 is SGHRS and CDR2 YFSETQ. The V and J ends lost 0 bases and 2 bases respectively, with 12 bases between them. The CDR3 sequence is 16 residues long. The CDR3 DNA follows: TGCGCCAGCAGCTTGGTCGGGGATGGTACTGGAAACACCATATATTTT. Translation gives CASSLVGDGTGNTIYF.

This clone was detected only a few times. The rearrangement joins TRBV19 to TRBJ1-5; D is unresolved. The V and J ends lost 3 bases and 4 bases respectively, with 4 bases between them. The germline CDR1 and CDR2 sequences are LNHDA and SQIVND (reference sequence). The CDR3 loop spans 12 amino acids. The CDR3 loop is CASSILNQPQHF. For the CDR3, the DNA is TGTGCCAGTAGTATTCTAAATCAGCCCCAGCATTTT.

This chain joins TRBV7-2 and TRBJ1-1; TRBD1 agrees at 11 bases. Germline loops: CDR1 SGHTA, CDR2 FQGNSA. The trim removed 1 base at V and 2 bases at J, leaving 6 bases unmatched. The CDR3 has 17 residues. CDR3 sequence (DNA): TGTGCCAGCAGCTTAGGAGGACAGGGGGCAAGAAACACTGAAGCTTTCTTT. The encoded protein is CASSLGGQGARNTEAFF.

This clone is a singleton in its sample. The rearrangement uses TRBV5-1 and TRBJ2-1; TRBD2 agrees at 8 bases. The CDR3 is 14 residues long. CDR1 and CDR2 from the germline V gene are SGHRS and YFSETQ. The trim removed 0 bases at V and 7 bases at J, leaving 3 bases unmatched. The CDR3 spells CASSLEVAGNEQFF. Here the CDR3 DNA reads TGCGCCAGCAGCTTGGAGGTAGCGGGGAATGAGCAGTTCTTC.

Judged by abundance, this clone is medium-sized. The rearrangement uses TRBV6-5 and TRBJ2-6; 7 bases are shared with TRBD2. The CDR3 loop spans 15 amino acids. CDR1 is MNHEY and CDR2 is SVGAGI in the germline V gene. V lost 4 bases and J lost 2; bases outside the gene matches: 2. CDR3 region: CASSFGGTGANVLTF. CDR3 nucleotide sequence: TGTGCCAGCAGTTTCGGGGGGACTGGGGCCAACGTCCTGACTTTC.

The chain combines TRBV28 with TRBJ2-7; no reliable D call. Germline V gene data show CDR1 as MDHEN and CDR2 as SYDVKM. V lost 0 bases and J lost 0, with 6 bases in between. The CDR3 spans 14 residues. The CDR3 spells CASSLWPSSYEQYF. CDR3 bases: TGTGCCAGCAGTTTATGGCCGAGCTCCTACGAGCAGTACTTC.

CDR3 sequence reads: CASSLQMTGFGGYTF. CDR3 coding DNA: TGTGCCAGCAGTTTGCAAATGACAGGGTTCGGTGGCTACACCTTC. The chain links TRBV27 to TRBJ1-2, with 7 bases fitting TRBD1. The CDR3 runs 15 residues. The V gene end was trimmed by 3 bases and the J gene end by 7 bases; junction bases not matched to a gene: 11. Germline V gene sequence: CDR1 MNHEY, CDR2 SMNVEV (reference sequence).

The chain recombines TRBV11-2 with TRBJ1-1; a weak D match, TRBD1 (5 bases). The CDR3 contains 13 residues. The V gene lost 0 bases and the J gene lost 8 bases, with 10 bases spanning the gap. CDR1 is SGHAT and CDR2 is FQNNGV in the germline V gene. The DNA for the CDR3 is TGTGCCAGCAGCTTAGATTTGGGGCTAGAAGCTTTCTTT. This translates into CASSLDLGLEAFF.

The gene calls are TRBV2 and TRBJ1-1; no reliable D call. Between the trimmed V and J ends, which lost 0 bases and 4 bases, there was a span of 3 bases. The CDR3 runs 12 residues. Germline V lookup: CDR1 SNHLY, CDR2 FYNNEI. CDR3 coding DNA: TGTGCCAGCAGTGAAGCCAGCACTGAAGCTTTCTTT. Protein sequence: CASSEASTEAFF.

The rearrangement links TRBV14 to TRBJ1-4, with D perhaps matching TRBD1 (6 bases). The V end was cut by 2 bases, the J end by 3 bases, with 13 bases between. This CDR3 spans 16 amino acids. CDR1 is SGHDN, CDR2 FVKESK, per germline. CDR3 residues: CASSQPTTGANEKLFF. In DNA form, the CDR3 reads TGTGCCAGCAGCCAACCCACGACAGGTGCTAATGAAAAACTGTTTTTT.

The chain recombines TRBV28 with TRBJ1-6, with D perhaps TRBD1 (5 bases). Germline V gives CDR1 MDHEN, CDR2 SYDVKM. This CDR3 spans 16 amino acids. The germline V and J ends were trimmed by 7 bases and 8 bases, with 21 bases remaining between them. CDR3 bases: TGTGCCAGCACTTTGGGGGGGTACCCTCTCGATTCACCCCTCCACTTT. Its translation is CASTLGGYPLDSPLHF.

This clone appeared once. This sequence joins TRBV11-2 and TRBJ2-7; TRBD2 aligns across 11 bases. CDR1 is SGHAT and CDR2 is FQNNGV in the germline V gene. V was clipped by 0 bases and J by 7 bases; unmatched bases: 8. The CDR3 runs to 16 residues. For the CDR3, the DNA is TGTGCCAGCAGCTTAGACTGGTTAGCGGGAGGGTGGGAGCAGTACTTC. Translated: CASSLDWLAGGWEQYF.

This clone was detected once. The genes are TRBV7-2 and TRBJ1-1; 9 nucleotides agree with TRBD1. This CDR3 has 18 amino acids. The V and J ends lost 1 base and 5 bases, in that order; junction bases with no gene match: 14. Germline V gene sequence: CDR1 SGHTA, CDR2 FQGNSA. The CDR3, as DNA: TGTGCCAGCAGCTTAGTTCGCCGGACAGGGGTAAGGGAGACTGAAGCTTTCTTT. The encoded protein is CASSLVRRTGVRETEAFF.

This clone appeared once. The CDR3 region is CASAPMEEHHEQYF. As DNA, the CDR3 is TGCGCCAGCGCACCCATGGAGGAACACCACGAGCAGTACTTC. V gene TRBV5-1 combines with J gene TRBJ2-7; TRBD2 might be the D (5 bases). Germline CDR1 is SGHRS and CDR2 is YFSETQ. This CDR3 spans 14 amino acids. Trimming shortened V by 7 bases and J by 5 bases, and 19 bases separated the two germline ends.

The chain links TRBV28 to TRBJ1-4; TRBD1 matches 7 bases. The J segment lost 8 bases and the V segment lost 4 bases, leaving 10 bases of the junction unmatched. The CDR3 contains 15 residues. The V gene's germline CDR1 is MDHEN and CDR2 SYDVKM. CDR3 protein: CASSSPQGRSEKLFF. Here the CDR3 DNA reads TGTGCCAGCAGTTCGCCACAGGGGCGAAGCGAAAAACTGTTTTTT.

The chain employs TRBV27 and TRBJ1-1, with 7 bases that match TRBD1. Germline CDR1 is MNHEY and CDR2 is SMNVEV (reference sequence). The V and J ends lost 4 bases and 1 base, in that order; junction bases with no gene match: 15. The CDR3 totals 18 residues. CDR3: CASSSRNRGIRPNTEAFF. The CDR3 nucleotides read TGTGCCAGCAGTTCACGGAACAGGGGAATTCGGCCGAACACTGAAGCTTTCTTT.

This chain links TRBV29-1 with TRBJ2-1, with 7 positions matching TRBD2. This CDR3 contains 15 residues. V was clipped by 4 bases and J by 9 bases; unmatched bases: 15. CDR1 and CDR2 from the germline V gene are SQVTM and ANQGSEA. The CDR3 DNA reads as TGCAGCGTTGCGGCGGGAGCTTCGTTCGGAGGTGAGCAGTTCTTC. Translation: CSVAAGASFGGEQFF.

Turning to this clone: The missing conserved phenylalanine or tryptophan at the end of this CDR3 makes a read error likely. No DNA is shown, since the ends of the CDR3 on it are uncertain; the CDR3 is the one TCRdb lists. This chain uses TRBV29-1 with TRBJ2-3; TRBD1, the D gene given by the table, was not confirmed from the DNA. Inclusive of both ends, the CDR3 amounts to 13 amino acids. CDR1 and CDR2 (germline): SQVTM, ANQGSEA. The CDR3 loop reads CSVEAVAGQGRGA.

This clone appeared a single time. V is TRBV7-8 and J is TRBJ2-7; tentatively, D is TRBD2 (5 bases). This CDR3 is 12 amino acids long. Trimming took 3 bases from V and 3 from J, leaving 6 bases between them. In germline, CDR1 is SGHVS, CDR2 FQNEAQ. The CDR3 DNA follows: TGTGCCAGCAGCTTCACTAGCTACGAGCAGTACTTC. Protein product: CASSFTSYEQYF.

This chain links TRBV18 with TRBJ2-7; D might be TRBD2 (5 bases). The V gene lost 6 bases and the J gene lost 0 bases, with 12 bases spanning the gap. Germline assignment: CDR1 KGHSH and CDR2 LQKENI. The CDR3 totals 14 residues. The CDR3 protein is CASSSGGSSYEQYF. DNA for the CDR3: TGTGCCAGCTCGTCGGGTGGGAGCTCCTACGAGCAGTACTTC. Variable domain in full (rest from reference TRBV18 and TRBJ2-7): NAGVMQNPRHLVRRRGQEARLRCSPMKGHSHVYWYRQLPEEGLKFMVYLQKENIIDESGMPKERFSAEFPKEGPSILRIQQVVRGDSAAYFCASSSGGSSYEQYFGPGTRLTVT.

This chain joins TRBV7-9 and TRBJ2-1; 11 nucleotides line up with TRBD2. The CDR3 totals 17 residues. The junction had 12 bases not matched to a gene; V was cut back by 4 bases and J by 7 bases. Germline loops: CDR1 SEHNR, CDR2 FQNEAQ (reference sequence). CDR3 bases: TGTGCCAGCAGCTCCTTTCTTGTAGCGGGAGGGTTAAATGAGCAGTTCTTC. It yields the protein CASSSFLVAGGLNEQFF. Supplemented by reference TRBV7-9 and TRBJ2-1, the full variable domain reads DTGVSQNPRHKITKRGQNVTFRCDPISEHNRLYWYRQTLGQGPEFLTYFQNEAQLEKSRLLSDRFSAERPKGSFSTLEIQRTEQGDSAMYLCASSSFLVAGGLNEQFFGPGTRLTVL.